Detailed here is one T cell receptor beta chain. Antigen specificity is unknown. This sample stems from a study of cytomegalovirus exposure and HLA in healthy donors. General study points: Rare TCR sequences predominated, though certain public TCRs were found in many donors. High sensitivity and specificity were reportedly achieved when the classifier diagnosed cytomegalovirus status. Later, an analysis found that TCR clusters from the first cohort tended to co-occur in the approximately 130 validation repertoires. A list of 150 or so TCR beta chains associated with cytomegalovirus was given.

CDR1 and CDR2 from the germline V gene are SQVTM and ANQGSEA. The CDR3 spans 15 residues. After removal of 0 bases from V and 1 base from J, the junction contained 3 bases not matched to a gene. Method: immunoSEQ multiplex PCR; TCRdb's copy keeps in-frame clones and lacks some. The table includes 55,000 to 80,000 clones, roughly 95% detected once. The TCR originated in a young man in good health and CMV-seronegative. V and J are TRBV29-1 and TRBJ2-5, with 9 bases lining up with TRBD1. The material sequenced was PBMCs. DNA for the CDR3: TGCAGCGTTGAAGACCTACAGGGGGCCCAAGAGACCCAGTACTTC. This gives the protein CSVEDLQGAQETQYF.